This note documents a single TCR beta chain sequence. H&E slides confirmed each diagnosis, reviewed by two pathologists independently. Only in-frame clones appear in the TCRdb table, and some are missing; sequencing was by immunoSEQ multiplex PCR. Among some 11,000 clones listed, over 60% were seen once. The CDR3 covers 11 residues. Germline V lookup: CDR1 MDHEN, CDR2 SYDVKM. The V gene lost 5 bases and the J gene lost 11 bases, with 9 bases spanning the gap. The entry originates in a study of immune evolution from preneoplasia to lung adenocarcinoma. This clonotype originated in a person aged 55 to 70 with lung adenocarcinoma. Some clones in this sample may be carry-over from other donors' samples. Sequencing used FFPE normal lung tissue adjacent to the tumor. The V and J genes are TRBV28 and TRBJ1-4, with unresolved D. CDR3 nucleotide sequence: TGTGCCAGCAGTCCTCAAGGGAAACTGTTTTTT. Its protein is CASSPQGKLFF. Combining the CDR3 with reference TRBV28 and TRBJ1-4 gives the whole variable domain DVKVTQSSRYLVKRTGEKVFLECVQDMDHENMFWYRQDPGLGLRLIYFSYDVKMKEKGDIPEGYSVSREKKERFSLILESASTNQTSMYLCASSPQGKLFFGSGTQLSVL.